The source of this TCR beta chain is a study of cytomegalovirus exposure and HLA in healthy donors. This CDR3 has 16 amino acids. Germline CDR1 is SGDLS and CDR2 is YYNGEE. With V trimmed by 3 bases and J by 0 bases, 6 bases remained unmatched. With respect to this clone: Its matching antigen is unknown.

A multiplex PCR was run with 60 Vbeta primers and 13 Jbeta primers. TCRdb keeps only in-frame clones here, not all; method: immunoSEQ multiplex PCR. The profile shows about 270,000 clones, approximately 70% of them singletons. Study outcomes and limitations: Researchers reportedly found TCR beta sequences accurately predicted most subjects' HLA-A and HLA-B alleles. 87-base-pair reads could not separate some V segments, including TRBV6-2 and TRBV6-3.

Sample: PBMCs. The sequence was obtained from a female donor in good health and CMV-seronegative. This sequence joins TRBV9 and TRBJ2-1; 7 nucleotides align to TRBD2. The DNA of the CDR3 is TGTGCCAGCAGCGGGCGGGGCGGGAGCTCCTACAATGAGCAGTTCTTC. This translates into CASSGRGGSSYNEQFF.